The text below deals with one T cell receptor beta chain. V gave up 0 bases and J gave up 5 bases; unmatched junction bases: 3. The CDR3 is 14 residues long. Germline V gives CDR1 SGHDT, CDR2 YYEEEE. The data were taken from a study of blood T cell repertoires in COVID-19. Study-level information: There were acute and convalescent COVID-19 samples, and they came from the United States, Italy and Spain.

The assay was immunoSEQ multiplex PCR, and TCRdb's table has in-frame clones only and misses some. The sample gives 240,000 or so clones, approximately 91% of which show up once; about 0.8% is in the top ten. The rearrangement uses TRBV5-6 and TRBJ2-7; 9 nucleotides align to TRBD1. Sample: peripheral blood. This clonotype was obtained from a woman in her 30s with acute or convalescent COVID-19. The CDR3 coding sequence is TGTGCCAGCAGCTTGGGGGACAGGGTACACGAGCAGTACTTC. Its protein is CASSLGDRVHEQYF.